Listed here are 11 T cell receptor beta chains from one sample, sequenced in a study of blood T cell repertoires in COVID-19. Some clones are missing from TCRdb's copy, which holds only in-frame ones; the method was immunoSEQ multiplex PCR. Among a few hundred thousand clones listed, approximately 90% were seen once. What was sequenced was PBMCs or T cells enriched from blood (not recorded which). The receptor set was obtained from a woman aged 55-75 years in a cohort exposed to, infected with or recovered from COVID-19 (not recorded which).

The chain carries TRBV27 and TRBJ2-3, with 9 bases matching TRBD1. V was clipped by 4 bases and J by 1 base; unmatched bases: 3. From germline, CDR1 is MNHEY and CDR2 SMNVEV (reference sequence). The length of the CDR3 is 15 residues. The chain's CDR3 is CASSSTGGGTDTQYF. CDR3 DNA: TGTGCCAGCAGTTCGACAGGGGGAGGCACAGATACGCAGTATTTT.

V and J are TRBV24-1 and TRBJ2-1, with D perhaps matching TRBD2 (6 bases). Germline CDR1 reads KGHDR; CDR2 reads SFDVKD. This CDR3 is built from 15 residues. V lost 5 bases and J lost 9, with 19 bases in between. Here the CDR3 reads CATSAQGGLFGEQFF. CDR3 in DNA: TGTGCCACCAGTGCCCAGGGAGGATTATTCGGTGAGCAGTTCTTC.

The chain has TRBV18 and TRBJ2-1, with 10 bases aligning to TRBD2. The CDR3 loop spans 14 amino acids. The germline CDR1 and CDR2 sequences are KGHSH and LQKENI. Germline trimming cut 3 bases from V and 6 bases from J; bases unmatched to any gene: 2. The CDR3 nucleotides read TGTGCCAGCTCACCGTCTAGCGGGAGCAATGAGCAGTTCTTC. The encoded protein is CASSPSSGSNEQFF. The full variable domain, with the rest looked up from reference TRBV18 and TRBJ2-1, is NAGVMQNPRHLVRRRGQEARLRCSPMKGHSHVYWYRQLPEEGLKFMVYLQKENIIDESGMPKERFSAEFPKEGPSILRIQQVVRGDSAAYFCASSPSSGSNEQFFGPGTRLTVL.

This chain uses TRBV5-6 with TRBJ2-5, with 7 bases lining up with TRBD1. This CDR3 region has 16 residues. Germline V gene data show CDR1 as SGHDT and CDR2 as YYEEEE. V lost 4 bases, J lost 2 bases, and 11 bases stayed unmatched. The CDR3 here is CASSVGPGTVQETQYF. The CDR3 coding sequence is TGTGCCAGCAGCGTTGGACCCGGGACAGTACAAGAGACCCAGTACTTC.

The chain uses TRBV15 and TRBJ1-2, with 7 nucleotides matching TRBD1. The CDR3 runs 15 residues. CDR1 and CDR2 from the germline V gene are LNHNV and YYDKDF (reference sequence). V shed 2 bases and J 3 bases; nucleotides not matched to a gene: 6. The CDR3 region is CATSRSGQKYYGYTF. CDR3 nucleotides: TGTGCCACCAGCAGATCGGGACAGAAATACTATGGCTACACCTTC. The whole variable domain, remainder taken from reference TRBV15 and TRBJ1-2, is DAMVIQNPRYQVTQFGKPVTLSCSQTLNHNVMYWYQQKSSQAPKLLFHYYDKDFNNEADTPDNFQSRRPNTSFCFLDIRSPGLGDTAMYLCATSRSGQKYYGYTFGSGTRLTVV.

The rearrangement links TRBV9 to TRBJ1-5, with D possibly being TRBD1 (5 bases). V lost 4 bases and J 6 bases, leaving 14 bases between the germline ends. CDR1 SGDLS and CDR2 YYNGEE come from the germline V gene. This CDR3 spans 14 amino acids. The CDR3 loop is CASSPSGGSQPQHF. CDR3 nucleotides: TGTGCCAGCAGCCCTAGCGGGGGGAGTCAGCCCCAGCATTTT.

The chain couples TRBV24-1 to TRBJ2-3; TRBD2 aligns across 7 bases. The CDR3 has 14 residues. With 5 bases clipped from V and 3 bases from J, the junction kept 4 bases outside the gene matches. From germline, CDR1 is KGHDR and CDR2 SFDVKD. CDR3 coding DNA: TGTGCCACCAGTGGGGGAGGGAAGACAGATACGCAGTATTTT. It translates to CATSGGGKTDTQYF.

The V and J genes are TRBV20-1 and TRBJ1-5; D is uncertain. Trimming stripped 0 bases from V and 9 bases from J, with 6 bases between. This CDR3 has 11 residues. Germline V gene sequence: CDR1 DFQATT, CDR2 SNEGSKA (reference sequence). The CDR3 loop reads CSAREASPQHF. CDR3 nucleotide sequence: TGCAGTGCTAGAGAAGCGTCGCCCCAGCATTTT.

The rearrangement joins TRBV28 to TRBJ2-1; D possibly corresponds to TRBD1 (6 bases). Germline-derived CDR1 and CDR2 are MDHEN and SYDVKM. Trimming shortened V by 3 bases and J by 10 bases, and 19 bases separated the two germline ends. This CDR3 comprises 15 residues. The chain's CDR3 is CASSLRGSQRGEQFF. In DNA, the CDR3 is TGTGCCAGCAGTTTGAGGGGGAGTCAACGCGGAGAGCAGTTCTTC.

A note on this clone: Other DNA variants within this sample encode the same CDR3. The V call is TRBV5-1, the J call TRBJ2-2, with 9 bases aligning to TRBD1. V trimming: 4 bases; J trimming: 5 bases; junction bases outside the gene matches: 3. Germline CDR1 SGHRS, CDR2 YFSETQ. This CDR3 is built from 14 residues. The CDR3 region has the DNA TGCGCCAGCAGCCCGGGACAGGGAACCGGGGAGCTGTTTTTT. Its translation is CASSPGQGTGELFF.

The rearrangement joins TRBV7-9 to TRBJ2-1; 12 nucleotides line up with TRBD2. The CDR3 is 15 amino acids. After removal of 8 bases from V and 8 bases from J, the junction contained 10 bases not matched to a gene. The V gene's germline CDR1 is SEHNR and CDR2 FQNEAQ (reference sequence). The CDR3 protein is CASGLLAGGGDEQFF. Written as DNA, the CDR3 is TGTGCCAGCGGCCTGCTAGCGGGAGGGGGCGATGAGCAGTTCTTC. The full variable domain, rest sourced from reference TRBV7-9 and TRBJ2-1, is DTGVSQNPRHKITKRGQNVTFRCDPISEHNRLYWYRQTLGQGPEFLTYFQNEAQLEKSRLLSDRFSAERPKGSFSTLEIQRTEQGDSAMYLCASGLLAGGGDEQFFGPGTRLTVL.